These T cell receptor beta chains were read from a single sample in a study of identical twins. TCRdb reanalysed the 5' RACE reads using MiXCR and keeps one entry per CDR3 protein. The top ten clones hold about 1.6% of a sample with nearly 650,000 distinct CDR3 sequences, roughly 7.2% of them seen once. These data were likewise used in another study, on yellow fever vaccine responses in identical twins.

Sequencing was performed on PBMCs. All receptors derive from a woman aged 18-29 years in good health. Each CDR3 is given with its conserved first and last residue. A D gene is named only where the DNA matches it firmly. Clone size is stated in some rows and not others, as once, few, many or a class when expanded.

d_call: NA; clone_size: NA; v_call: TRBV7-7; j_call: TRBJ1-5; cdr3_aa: CASSLVPPLRDANQPQHF; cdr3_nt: TGTGCCAGCAGCTTAGTACCCCCGCTGCGAGATGCGAATCAGCCCCAGCATTTT
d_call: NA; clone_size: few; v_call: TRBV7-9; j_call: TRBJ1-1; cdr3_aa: CASSRRGAGLEAFF; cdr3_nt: TGTGCCAGCAGCCGCCGTGGGGCAGGCCTTGAAGCTTTCTTT
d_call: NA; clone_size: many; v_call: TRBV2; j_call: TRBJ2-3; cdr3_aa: CASRIKTGGTDTQYF; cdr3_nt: TGTGCCAGCCGCATAAAGACAGGAGGCACAGATACGCAGTATTTT
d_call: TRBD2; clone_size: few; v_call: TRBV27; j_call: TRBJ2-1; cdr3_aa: CASRYQRGTHHQSSYNEQFF; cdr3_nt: TGTGCCAGCAGATACCAGCGGGGGACCCACCACCAAAGCTCCTACAATGAGCAGTTCTTC
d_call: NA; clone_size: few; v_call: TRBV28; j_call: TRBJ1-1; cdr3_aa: CSGKDLLNTEAFF; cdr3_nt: TGCTCTGGCAAGGATCTCCTGAACACTGAAGCTTTCTTT
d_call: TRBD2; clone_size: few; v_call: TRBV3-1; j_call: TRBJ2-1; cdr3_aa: CASSDKRTSGINEQFF; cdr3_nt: TGTGCCAGCAGCGACAAAAGAACTAGCGGGATTAATGAGCAGTTCTTC
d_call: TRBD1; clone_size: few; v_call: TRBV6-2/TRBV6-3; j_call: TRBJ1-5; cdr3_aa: CASRQDRGGNQPQHF; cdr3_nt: TGTGCCAGCAGGCAAGACAGGGGAGGCAATCAGCCCCAGCATTTT
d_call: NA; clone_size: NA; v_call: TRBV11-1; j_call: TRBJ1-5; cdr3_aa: CASSFHPLWDTSNQPQHF; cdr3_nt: TGTGCCAGCAGCTTCCATCCCCTTTGGGACACGAGCAATCAGCCCCAGCATTTT
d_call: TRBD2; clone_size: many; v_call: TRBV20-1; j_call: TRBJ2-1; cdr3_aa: CSAMSSGINEQFF; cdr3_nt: TGCAGTGCCATGTCTAGCGGGATTAATGAGCAGTTCTTC
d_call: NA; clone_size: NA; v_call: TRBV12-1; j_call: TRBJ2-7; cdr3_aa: CASSYREVHEQYF; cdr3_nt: TGTGCCAGCAGTTACCGGGAGGTGCACGAGCAGTACTTC
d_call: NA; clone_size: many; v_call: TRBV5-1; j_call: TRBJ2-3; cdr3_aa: CASSLETTDTQYF; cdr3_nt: TGCGCCAGCAGCTTGGAAACCACAGATACGCAGTATTTT
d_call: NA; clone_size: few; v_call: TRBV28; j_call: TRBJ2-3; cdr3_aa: CALGAISTDTQYF; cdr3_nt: TGTGCGCTGGGGGCCATATCCACAGATACGCAGTATTTT
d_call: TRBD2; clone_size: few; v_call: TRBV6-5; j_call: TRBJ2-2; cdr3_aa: CASSYSREVGTGELFF; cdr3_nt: TGTGCCAGCAGTTACTCCCGGGAGGTCGGCACCGGGGAGCTGTTTTTT
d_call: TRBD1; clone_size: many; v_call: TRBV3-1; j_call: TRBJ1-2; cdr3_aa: CASSGTGNPNYGYTF; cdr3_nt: TGTGCCAGCAGCGGGACAGGCAATCCTAACTATGGCTACACCTTC
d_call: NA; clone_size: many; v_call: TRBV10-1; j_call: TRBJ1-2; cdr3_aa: CASSELPGGLNGYTF; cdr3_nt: TGCGCCAGCAGTGAACTTCCCGGGGGGCTTAATGGCTACACCTTC
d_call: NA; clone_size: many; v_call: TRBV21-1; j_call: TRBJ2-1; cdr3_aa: CASSKARSGGPLHDEQFF; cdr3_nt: TGTGCCAGCAGCAAAGCCCGTAGCGGGGGCCCCCTACACGATGAGCAGTTCTTC
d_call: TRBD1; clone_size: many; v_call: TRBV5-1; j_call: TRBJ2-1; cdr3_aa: CASSLGVTGADEQFF; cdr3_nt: TGCGCCAGCAGCTTGGGAGTGACAGGGGCAGATGAGCAGTTCTTC
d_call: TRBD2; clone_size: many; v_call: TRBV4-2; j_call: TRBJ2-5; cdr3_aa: CASSHDSGAVHQETQYF; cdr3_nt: TGTGCCAGCAGCCACGATAGCGGGGCGGTTCACCAAGAGACCCAGTACTTC
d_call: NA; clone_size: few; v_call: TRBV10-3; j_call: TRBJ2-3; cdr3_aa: CAINQGQRTDTQYF; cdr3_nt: TGTGCCATCAATCAGGGGCAACGGACAGATACGCAGTATTTT
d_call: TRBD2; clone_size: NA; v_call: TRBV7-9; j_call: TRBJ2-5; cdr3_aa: CASSLPRLAGDQETQYF; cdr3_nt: TGTGCCAGCAGCTTACCGCGACTAGCGGGGGACCAAGAGACCCAGTACTTC
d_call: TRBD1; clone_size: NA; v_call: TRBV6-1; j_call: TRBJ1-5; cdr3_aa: CASTVGQGDNQPQHF; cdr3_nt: TGTGCCAGCACCGTCGGACAGGGCGACAATCAGCCCCAGCATTTT
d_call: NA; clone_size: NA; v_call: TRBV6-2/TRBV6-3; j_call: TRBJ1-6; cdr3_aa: CASSSDQGRSPLHF; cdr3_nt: TGTGCCAGCAGTTCAGACCAAGGGCGTTCACCCCTCCACTTT
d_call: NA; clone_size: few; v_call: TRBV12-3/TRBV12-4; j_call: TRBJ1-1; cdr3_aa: CASSPRPGEAFF; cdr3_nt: TGTGCCAGCAGTCCTCGGCCCGGGGAAGCTTTCTTT
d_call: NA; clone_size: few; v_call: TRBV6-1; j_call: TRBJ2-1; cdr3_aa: CASKALPEVRNEQFF; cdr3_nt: TGTGCCAGCAAAGCGCTTCCGGAGGTGCGCAATGAGCAGTTCTTC
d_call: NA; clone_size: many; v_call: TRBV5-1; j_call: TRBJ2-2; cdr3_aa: CASSYLTGTPSLELFF; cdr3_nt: TGCGCCAGCAGCTATCTGACCGGGACACCCAGTTTGGAGCTGTTTTTT
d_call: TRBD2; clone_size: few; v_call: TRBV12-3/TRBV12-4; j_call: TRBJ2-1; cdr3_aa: CASSLAGGANEQFF; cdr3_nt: TGTGCCAGCAGTCTAGCGGGAGGTGCCAATGAGCAGTTCTTC
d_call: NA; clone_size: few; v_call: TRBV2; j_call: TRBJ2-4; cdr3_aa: CASSETGGAAKNIQYF; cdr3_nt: TGTGCCAGCAGTGAAACCGGGGGCGCGGCCAAAAACATTCAGTACTTC
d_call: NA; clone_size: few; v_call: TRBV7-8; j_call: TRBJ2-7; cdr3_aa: CASSLAILATEQYF; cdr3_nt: TGTGCCAGCAGCTTAGCGATATTAGCGACCGAGCAGTACTTC
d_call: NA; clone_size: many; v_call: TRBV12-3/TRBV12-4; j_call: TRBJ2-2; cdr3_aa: CASSLVLGAGELFF; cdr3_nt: TGTGCCAGCAGTTTAGTGCTAGGGGCCGGGGAGCTGTTTTTT
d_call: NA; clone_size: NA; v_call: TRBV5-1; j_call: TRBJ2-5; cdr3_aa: CASTEDSQETQYF; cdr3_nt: TGCGCCAGCACGGAGGACAGCCAAGAGACCCAGTACTTC
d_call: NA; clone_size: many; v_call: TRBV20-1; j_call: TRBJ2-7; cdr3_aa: CSARTSIAYEQYF; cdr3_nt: TGCAGTGCTAGGACTTCAATTGCCTACGAGCAGTACTTC
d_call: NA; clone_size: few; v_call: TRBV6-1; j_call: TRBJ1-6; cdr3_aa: CASSESGIPGSPLHF; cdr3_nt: TGTGCCAGCAGTGAGTCGGGGATTCCTGGATCACCCCTCCACTTT
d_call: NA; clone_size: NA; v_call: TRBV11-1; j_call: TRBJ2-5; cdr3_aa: CASSPPGESLLISRETQYF; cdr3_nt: TGTGCCAGCAGCCCACCGGGGGAGTCTCTCCTAATTAGTCGAGAGACCCAGTACTTC
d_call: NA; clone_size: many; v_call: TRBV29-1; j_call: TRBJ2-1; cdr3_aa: CSVEDPGQGGAGNNEQFF; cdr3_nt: TGCAGCGTTGAAGATCCAGGACAGGGAGGAGCGGGAAACAATGAGCAGTTCTTC
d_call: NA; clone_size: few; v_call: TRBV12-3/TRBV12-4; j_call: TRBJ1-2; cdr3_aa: CASTGSNYGYTF; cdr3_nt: TGTGCCAGCACGGGCAGCAACTATGGCTACACCTTC
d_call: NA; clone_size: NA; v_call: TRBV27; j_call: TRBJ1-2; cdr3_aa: CASSPERQPNHYGYTF; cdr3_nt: TGTGCCAGCAGCCCAGAGAGACAGCCTAACCATTATGGCTACACCTTC
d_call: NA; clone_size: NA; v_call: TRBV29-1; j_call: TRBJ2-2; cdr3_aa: CSAKGTRSPGELFF; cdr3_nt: TGCAGCGCAAAAGGGACACGAAGCCCCGGGGAGCTGTTTTTT
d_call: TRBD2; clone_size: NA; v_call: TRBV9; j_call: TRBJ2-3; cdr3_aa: CASSAQGLAGEGTQYF; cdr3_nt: TGTGCCAGCAGCGCGCAGGGACTAGCGGGAGAAGGAACGCAGTATTTT
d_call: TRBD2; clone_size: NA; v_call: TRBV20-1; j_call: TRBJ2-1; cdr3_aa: CSARAGTSGRAIF; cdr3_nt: TGCAGTGCCCGGGCCGGGACTAGCGGGAGGGCCATCTTC
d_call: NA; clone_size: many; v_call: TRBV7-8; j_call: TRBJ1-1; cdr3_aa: CASSRDMNTEAFF; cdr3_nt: TGTGCCAGCAGTAGGGACATGAACACTGAAGCTTTCTTT
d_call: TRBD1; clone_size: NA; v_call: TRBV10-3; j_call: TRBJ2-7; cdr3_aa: CAISGGTGRGRTYEQYF; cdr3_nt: TGTGCCATCAGTGGTGGGACAGGGAGAGGACGAACCTACGAGCAGTACTTC
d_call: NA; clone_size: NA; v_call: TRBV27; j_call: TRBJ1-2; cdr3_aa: CATCLPPSDYGYTF; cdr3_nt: TGTGCCACCTGCCTCCCCCCCAGCGACTATGGCTACACCTTC
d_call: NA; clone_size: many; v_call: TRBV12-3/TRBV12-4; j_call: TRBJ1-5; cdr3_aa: CASSFGGGEQPQHF; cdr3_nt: TGTGCCAGCAGTTTCGGTGGGGGGGAACAGCCCCAGCATTTT
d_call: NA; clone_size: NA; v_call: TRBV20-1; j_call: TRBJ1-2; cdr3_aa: CSAHSGGASYGYTF; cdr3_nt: TGCAGTGCCCACTCCGGGGGCGCGAGCTATGGCTACACCTTC
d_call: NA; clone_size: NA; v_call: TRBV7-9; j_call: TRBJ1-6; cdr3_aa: CASSEGVDGSPLHF; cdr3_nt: TGTGCCAGCAGCGAGGGAGTGGATGGTTCACCCCTCCACTTT
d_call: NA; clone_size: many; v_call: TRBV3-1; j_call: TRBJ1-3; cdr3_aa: CASSQDGSGNTIYF; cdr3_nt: TGTGCCAGCAGCCAAGATGGCTCTGGAAACACCATATATTTT
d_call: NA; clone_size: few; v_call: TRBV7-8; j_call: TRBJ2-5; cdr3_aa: CASIDLGGYETQYF; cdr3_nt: TGTGCCAGCATCGATCTGGGGGGTTATGAGACCCAGTACTTC
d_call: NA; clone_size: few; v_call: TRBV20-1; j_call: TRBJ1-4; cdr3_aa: CSARVGGSNEKLFF; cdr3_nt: TGCAGTGCTAGAGTGGGGGGGAGCAATGAAAAACTGTTTTTT